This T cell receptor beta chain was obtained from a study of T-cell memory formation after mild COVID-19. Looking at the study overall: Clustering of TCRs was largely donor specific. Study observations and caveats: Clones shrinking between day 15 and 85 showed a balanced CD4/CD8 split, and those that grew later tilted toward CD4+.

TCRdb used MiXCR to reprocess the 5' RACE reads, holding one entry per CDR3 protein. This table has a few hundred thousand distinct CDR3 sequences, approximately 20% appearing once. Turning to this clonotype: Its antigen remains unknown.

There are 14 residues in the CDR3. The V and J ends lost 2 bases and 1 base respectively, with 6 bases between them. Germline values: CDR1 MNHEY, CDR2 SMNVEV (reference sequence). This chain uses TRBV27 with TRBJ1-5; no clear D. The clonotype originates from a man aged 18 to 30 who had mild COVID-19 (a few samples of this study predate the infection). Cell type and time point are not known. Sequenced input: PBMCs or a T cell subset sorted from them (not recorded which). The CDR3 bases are TGTGCCAGCAGTTTAATAGGGAGCAATCAGCCCCAGCATTTT. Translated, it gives CASSLIGSNQPQHF.